This TCR beta chain was retrieved from a study of blood T cell repertoires in COVID-19. Per germline, CDR1 MNHEY and CDR2 SMNVEV (reference sequence). The germline V and J ends were trimmed by 5 bases and 2 bases, with 9 bases remaining between them. The CDR3 consists of 13 residues. Generated by immunoSEQ multiplex PCR, the TCRdb table keeps only in-frame clones and is missing some. The table records approximately 150,000 clones, 84% of them present only once. The TCR was taken from a man in his 60s with acute or convalescent COVID-19. Sequencing input: peripheral blood. The chain has TRBV27 and TRBJ1-2, with D tentatively TRBD1 (5 bases). DNA of the CDR3: TGTGCCAGCAGTCCCTCAGGGAACTATGGCTACACCTTC. Translation gives CASSPSGNYGYTF.